A selection of T cell receptor beta chains follows, all from one sample in a study of T cell repertoires in cytomegalovirus infection. TCRdb fed the reads into MiXCR, producing one record per CDR3 protein. The sample carries approximately 170,000 distinct CDR3 sequences, 17% recorded once. Source material: CD8+ T cells from PBMCs. The receptors were gathered from a human donor in good health (CMV status not recorded). Some clones in this sample may be carry-over from other donors' samples. Both conserved end residues are part of each CDR3. The D gene is left open where the match is weak. Not all rows give a size; the values are once, few, many and, for expanded clones, a class.

v_gene	j_gene	d_gene	abundance	CDR3nt	CDR3aa
TRBV10-3	TRBJ2-7	TRBD1	-	TGTGCCATCAGTGATGGAGCTCAGGCAATAGCGTCCAGGGGGTACGAGCAGTACTTC	CAISDGAQAIASRGYEQYF
TRBV10-3	TRBJ2-2	-	-	TGTGCCATCAGAGAAGTCACCGGGGAGCTGTTTTTT	CAIREVTGELFF
TRBV28	TRBJ2-7	-	-	TGTGCCAGCAGGGCTAATAAGGGTTCTTTATACGAGCAGTACTTC	CASRANKGSLYEQYF
TRBV12-3/TRBV12-4	TRBJ1-1	-	-	TGTGCCAGCAGGTCAACAGGGTTGGTCACTGAAGCTTTCTTT	CASRSTGLVTEAFF
TRBV6-5	TRBJ1-2	TRBD1	-	TGTGCCAGCAGTTACTCACAGGGGGCGATAGCTCATGGCTACACCTTC	CASSYSQGAIAHGYTF
TRBV6-2/TRBV6-3	TRBJ2-3	-	-	TGTGCCAGCACCTCATCGGCACTAGGCGCGGCAGATACGCAGTATTTT	CASTSSALGAADTQYF
TRBV7-8	TRBJ2-3	TRBD2	-	TGTGCCAGCAGCCAAATAGCGGGGTCTGAGGATACGCAGTATTTT	CASSQIAGSEDTQYF
TRBV7-2	TRBJ2-7	TRBD1	few	TGTGCCAGCAGGGGGACAGGGGGCTCCTACGAGCAGTACTTC	CASRGTGGSYEQYF
TRBV6-2/TRBV6-3	TRBJ1-6	-	-	TGTGCCAGCTATTTTGGTGCCGGGGCCAGAAATTCACCCCTCCACTTT	CASYFGAGARNSPLHF
TRBV19	TRBJ2-1	TRBD2	few	TGTGCCAGTAGTATTCTAGCGGTCACTTACAATGAGCAGTTCTTC	CASSILAVTYNEQFF
TRBV7-8	TRBJ2-7	-	many	TGTGCCAGCAGCTCAGTCCCCTTAACAGGGGAGGTCCCCTACGAGCAGTACTTC	CASSSVPLTGEVPYEQYF